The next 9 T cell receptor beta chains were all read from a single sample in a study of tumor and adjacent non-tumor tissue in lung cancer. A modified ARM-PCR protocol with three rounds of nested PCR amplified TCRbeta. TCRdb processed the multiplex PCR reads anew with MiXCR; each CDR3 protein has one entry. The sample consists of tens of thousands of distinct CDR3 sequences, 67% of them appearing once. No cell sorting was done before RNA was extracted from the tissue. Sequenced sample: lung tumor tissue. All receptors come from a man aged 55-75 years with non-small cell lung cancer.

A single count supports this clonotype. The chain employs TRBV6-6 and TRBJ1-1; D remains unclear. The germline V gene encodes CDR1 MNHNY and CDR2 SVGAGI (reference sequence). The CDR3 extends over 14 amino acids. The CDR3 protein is CTSSSENSNTEAFF. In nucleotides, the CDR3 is TGTACTAGCAGTTCGGAGAACAGCAACACTGAAGCTTTCTTT.

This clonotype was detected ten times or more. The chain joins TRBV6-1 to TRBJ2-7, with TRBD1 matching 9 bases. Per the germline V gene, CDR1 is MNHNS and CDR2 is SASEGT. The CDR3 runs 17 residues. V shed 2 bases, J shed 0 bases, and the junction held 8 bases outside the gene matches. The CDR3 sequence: CASSEIAGTGISYEQYF. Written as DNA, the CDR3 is TGTGCCAGCAGTGAAATTGCCGGGACAGGGATCTCCTACGAGCAGTACTTC.

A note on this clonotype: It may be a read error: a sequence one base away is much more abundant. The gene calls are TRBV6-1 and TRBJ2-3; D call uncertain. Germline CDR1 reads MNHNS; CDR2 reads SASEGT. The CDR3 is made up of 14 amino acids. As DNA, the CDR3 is TGTGTCAGCAGCGAGAGACGAATCACAGATACGCAGTATTTT. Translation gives CVSSERRITDTQYF.

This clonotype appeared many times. The CDR3 DNA reads TGCGCCAGCAGCCAAGATCGCGACAAACAAGAGACCCAGTACTTC. Translating gives CASSQDRDKQETQYF. This chain joins TRBV4-3 and TRBJ2-5; D is undetermined. Per germline, CDR1 LGHNA and CDR2 YSLEER. V lost 0 bases, J lost 2 bases, and 10 bases lay in between. The CDR3 runs to 15 residues.

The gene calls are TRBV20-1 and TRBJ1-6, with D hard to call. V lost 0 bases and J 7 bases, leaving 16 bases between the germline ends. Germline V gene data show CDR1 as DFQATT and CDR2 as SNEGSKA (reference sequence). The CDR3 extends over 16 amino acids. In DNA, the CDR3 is TGCAGTGCTAGAGATCTCGATCAGTTCCGGAATTCACCCCTCCACTTT. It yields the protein CSARDLDQFRNSPLHF.

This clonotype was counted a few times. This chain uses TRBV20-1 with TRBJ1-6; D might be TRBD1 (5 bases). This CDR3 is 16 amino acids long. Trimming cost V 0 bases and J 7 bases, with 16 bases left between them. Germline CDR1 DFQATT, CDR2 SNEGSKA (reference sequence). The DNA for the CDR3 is TGCAGTGCTAGAGATCGAATCGGGGGTCCAAATTCACCCCTCCACTTT. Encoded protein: CSARDRIGGPNSPLHF.

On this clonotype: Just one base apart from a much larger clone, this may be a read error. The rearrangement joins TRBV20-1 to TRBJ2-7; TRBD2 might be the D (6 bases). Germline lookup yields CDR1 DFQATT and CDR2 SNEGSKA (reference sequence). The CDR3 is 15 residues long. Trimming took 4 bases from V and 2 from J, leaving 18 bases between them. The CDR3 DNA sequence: TGCAGTGCTATAGAGGGTAGCGGCCAACCCTACGAGCAGTACTTC. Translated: CSAIEGSGQPYEQYF.

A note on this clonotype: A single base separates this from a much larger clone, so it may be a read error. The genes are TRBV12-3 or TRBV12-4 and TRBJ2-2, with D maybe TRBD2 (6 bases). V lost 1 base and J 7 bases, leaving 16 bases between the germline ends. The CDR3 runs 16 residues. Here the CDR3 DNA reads TGTGCCAGCAGTTTAGAGACTAGAGCGTACATCGGGGAGCTGTTTTTT. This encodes CASSLETRAYIGELFF.

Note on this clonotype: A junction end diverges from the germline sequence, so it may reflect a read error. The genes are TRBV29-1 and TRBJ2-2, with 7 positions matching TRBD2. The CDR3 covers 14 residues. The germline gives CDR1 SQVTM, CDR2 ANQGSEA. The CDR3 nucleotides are TGCAGCGTTAAAGGGCTAGCGGACACCGGGGAACTGTTTTTT. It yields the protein CSVKGLADTGELFF.